This T cell receptor (beta chain) stems from a study of somatic mutations in cytotoxic T cells in rheumatoid arthritis. About the study: Flow sorting of some V beta antibody-stained T cells reached nearly 100% purity, with V beta1+ cells also TCRB-sequenced.

Study conclusions and caveats: Per patient, the largest CD8+ clone was found to exceed 20% of CD8+ cells in about an eighth of the 65 cases. Statistically, CD8+ T-cell clonality was not significantly distinct between individuals with rheumatoid arthritis and age-matched healthy controls.

Sequencing used immunoSEQ multiplex PCR; TCRdb keeps in-frame clones, though not all of them. The table has 15,000 or so clones, approximately 90% seen once. Both CD4+ and CD8+ cells were separated through positive magnetic bead selection, and their purity was verified using flow cytometry. The ends were cut back, 4 bases at V and 3 bases at J, with 10 bases in the middle. Per the germline V gene, CDR1 is SSHAT and CDR2 is FNYEAQ (reference sequence). CDR3 length: 13 residues. As regards this clone: Its cognate antigen is unknown.

This chain joins TRBV7-7 and TRBJ2-7; no firm D call. The receptor comes from a man between 65 and 79 years old with rheumatoid arthritis. What was sequenced was CD4+ T cells sorted from blood. Here the CDR3 DNA reads TGTGCCAGCAGCTCCTCAATGAGCTACGAGCAGTACTTC. Its translation is CASSSSMSYEQYF.